This TCR beta chain was captured in a study of T cell clonality in common variable immunodeficiency. This CDR3 has 14 residues. Trimming removed 3 bases from V and 0 bases from J, with 8 bases in between. CDR1 and CDR2 from the germline V gene are KGHSH and LQKENI. Caucasian heritage predominated among both patients and controls. Sequencing input was equivalent genomic DNA from CVID and controls. Method: immunoSEQ multiplex PCR; TCRdb's copy keeps in-frame clones and lacks some. Reported are 40,000 or so clones, none seen only once; the ten largest carry 3% to 4.5%. Study-wide findings and caveats: Patient heterogeneity in the CVID cohort limited correlations between repertoire features and clinical complications. CVID subjects had higher TCRbeta clonality than healthy controls, most marked in about a third.

The sample holds a few counts of this clone. What it binds is not known. The read is 3 residues too short to cover the CDR3 end, so that end is filled in from the germline J gene. Source material: peripheral blood mononuclear cells. The clonotype originates from a person aged 18 to 75 in good health. V is TRBV18 and J is TRBJ1-1; D is possibly TRBD1 (6 bases). CDR3 in amino acids: CASSPTGLNTEAFF. The sequenced part of the CDR3 DNA is TGTGCCAGCTCACCCACAGGGTTGAACACTGAA.